The clone carrying this T cell receptor beta chain was detected ten times or more. What it binds is unknown. The data are from a study of T cells in Graves' hyperthyroidism and ophthalmopathy. Hyperthyroidism in the patients, aged 18 to 65, was newly diagnosed and under 2 months in duration. General study results and limits: A model built on 13 V-J features separated ophthalmopathy from stable hyperthyroidism.

V lost 1 base and J 3 bases, leaving 12 bases between the germline ends. Germline CDR1 reads LGHNA; CDR2 reads YSLEER. The CDR3 is made up of 15 amino acids. RNA transcripts gave rise to amplified TCR beta CDR3 regions. In the first-round RT-PCR of the TCR CDR3, the HTBI primer set was used. Each CDR3 protein is one row after TCRdb ran MiXCR on the multiplex PCR reads. This sample yields more than 150,000 distinct CDR3 sequences, of which about 18% are seen a single time; roughly 30% belongs to the top ten. V is TRBV4-3 and J is TRBJ1-2, with a tentative D call TRBD1 (6 bases). The sequenced material came from blood. The clonotype originates from a woman aged 45-59 years with Graves' hyperthyroidism. This chain's CDR3 is CASSQVAGAHYGYTF. The DNA for the CDR3 is TGCGCCAGCAGCCAAGTCGCAGGGGCCCACTATGGCTACACCTTC.